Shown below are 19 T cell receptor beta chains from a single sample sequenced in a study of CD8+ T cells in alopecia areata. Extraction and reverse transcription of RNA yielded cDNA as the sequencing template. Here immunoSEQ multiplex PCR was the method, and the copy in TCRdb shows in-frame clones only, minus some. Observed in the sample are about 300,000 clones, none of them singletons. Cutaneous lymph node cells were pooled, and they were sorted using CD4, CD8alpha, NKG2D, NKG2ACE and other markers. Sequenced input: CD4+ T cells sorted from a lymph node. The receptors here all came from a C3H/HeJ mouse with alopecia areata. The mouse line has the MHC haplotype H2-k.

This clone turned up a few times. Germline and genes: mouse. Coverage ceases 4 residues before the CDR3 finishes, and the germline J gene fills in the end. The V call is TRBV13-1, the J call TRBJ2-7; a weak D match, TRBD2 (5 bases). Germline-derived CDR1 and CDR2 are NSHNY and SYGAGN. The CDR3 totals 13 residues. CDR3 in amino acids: CASSDAPGYEQYF. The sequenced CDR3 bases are TGTGCCAGCAGTGATGCGCCTGGGTAT.

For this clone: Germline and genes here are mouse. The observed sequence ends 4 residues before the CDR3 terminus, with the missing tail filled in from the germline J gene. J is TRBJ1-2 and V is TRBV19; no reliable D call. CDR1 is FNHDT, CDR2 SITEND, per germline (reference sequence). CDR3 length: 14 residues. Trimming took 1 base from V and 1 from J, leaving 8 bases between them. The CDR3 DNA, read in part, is TGTGCCAGCAGTATACACAAAAGAAACTCC. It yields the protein CASSIHKRNS. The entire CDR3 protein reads CASSIHKRNSDYTF.

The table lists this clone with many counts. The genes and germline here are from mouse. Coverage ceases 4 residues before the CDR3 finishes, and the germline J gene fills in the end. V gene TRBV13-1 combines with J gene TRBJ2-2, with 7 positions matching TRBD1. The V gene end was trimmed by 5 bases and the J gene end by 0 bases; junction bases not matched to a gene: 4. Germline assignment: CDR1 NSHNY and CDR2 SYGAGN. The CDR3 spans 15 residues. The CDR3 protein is CASSDRVSNTGQLYF. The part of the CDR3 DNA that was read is TGTGCCAGCAGCGACAGGGTATCAAACACCGGG.

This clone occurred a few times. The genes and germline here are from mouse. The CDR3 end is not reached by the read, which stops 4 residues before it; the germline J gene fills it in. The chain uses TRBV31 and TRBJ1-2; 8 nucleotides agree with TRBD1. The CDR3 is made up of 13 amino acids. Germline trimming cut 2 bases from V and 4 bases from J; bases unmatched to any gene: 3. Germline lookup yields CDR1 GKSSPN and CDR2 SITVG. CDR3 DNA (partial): TGTGCCTGGAGTTCAGGGGGCGCCTCC. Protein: CAWSSGGAS. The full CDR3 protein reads CAWSSGGASDYTF.

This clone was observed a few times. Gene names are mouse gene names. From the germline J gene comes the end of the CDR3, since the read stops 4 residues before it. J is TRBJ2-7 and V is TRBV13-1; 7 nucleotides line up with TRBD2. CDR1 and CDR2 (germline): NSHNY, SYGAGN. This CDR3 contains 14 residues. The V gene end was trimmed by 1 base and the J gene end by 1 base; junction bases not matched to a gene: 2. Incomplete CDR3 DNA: TGTGCCAGCAGTGATCTACTGGGGTCCTAT. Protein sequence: CASSDLLGSY. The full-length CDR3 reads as CASSDLLGSYEQYF.

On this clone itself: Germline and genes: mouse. CDR3 DNA, as far as it was read: TGTGCCTGGAGTCCCGGGACTGGGTGGCAAGAC. The encoded protein is CAWSPGTGWQD. The full CDR3 sequence reads CAWSPGTGWQDTQYF. The rearrangement uses TRBV31 and TRBJ2-5, with 9 bases aligning to TRBD2. Sequencing ends 4 residues short of the CDR3 end; the germline J gene provides the rest. Per germline, CDR1 GKSSPN and CDR2 SITVG. This CDR3 comprises 15 residues. After removal of 1 base from V and 3 bases from J, the junction contained 5 bases not matched to a gene.

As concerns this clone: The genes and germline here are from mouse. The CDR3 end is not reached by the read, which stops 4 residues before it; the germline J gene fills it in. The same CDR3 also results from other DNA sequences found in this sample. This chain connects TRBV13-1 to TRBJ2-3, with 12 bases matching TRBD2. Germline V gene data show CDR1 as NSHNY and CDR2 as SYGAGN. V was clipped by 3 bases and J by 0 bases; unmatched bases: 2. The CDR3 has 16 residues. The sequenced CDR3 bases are TGTGCCAGCAGTGCCGGGACTGGGGGGAGTGCAGAA. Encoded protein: CASSAGTGGSAE. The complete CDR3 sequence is CASSAGTGGSAETLYF.

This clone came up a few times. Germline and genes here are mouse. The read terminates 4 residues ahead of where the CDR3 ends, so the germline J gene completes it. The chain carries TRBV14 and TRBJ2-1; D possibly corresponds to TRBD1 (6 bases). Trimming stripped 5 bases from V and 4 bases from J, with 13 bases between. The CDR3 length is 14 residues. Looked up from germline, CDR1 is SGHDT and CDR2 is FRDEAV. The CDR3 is CASSPGTFYAEQFF. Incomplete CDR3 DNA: TGTGCCAGCAGCCCCGGGACATTTTATGCT. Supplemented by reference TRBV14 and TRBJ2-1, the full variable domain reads EAGVTQSPRYAVLQEGQAVSFWCDPISGHDTLYWYQQPRDQGPQLLVYFRDEAVIDNSQLPSDRFSAVRPKGTNSTLKIQSAKQGDTATYLCASSPGTFYAEQFFGPGTRLTVL.

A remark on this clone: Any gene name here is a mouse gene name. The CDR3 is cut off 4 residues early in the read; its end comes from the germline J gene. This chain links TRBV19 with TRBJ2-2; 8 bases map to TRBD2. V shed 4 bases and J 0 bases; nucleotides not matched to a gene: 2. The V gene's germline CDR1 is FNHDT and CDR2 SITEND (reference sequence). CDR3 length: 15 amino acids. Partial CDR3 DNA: TGTGCCAGCAGTGCTGGGGGGTCAAACACCGGG. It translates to CASSAGGSNTG. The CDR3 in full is CASSAGGSNTGQLYF.

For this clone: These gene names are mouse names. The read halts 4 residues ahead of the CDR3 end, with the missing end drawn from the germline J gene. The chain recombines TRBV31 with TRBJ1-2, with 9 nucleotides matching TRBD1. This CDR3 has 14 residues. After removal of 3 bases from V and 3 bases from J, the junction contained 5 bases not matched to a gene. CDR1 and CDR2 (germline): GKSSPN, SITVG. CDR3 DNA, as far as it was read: TGTGCCTGGAGCCACAGGGGGCGCGACTCC. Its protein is CAWSHRGRDS. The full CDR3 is CAWSHRGRDSDYTF.

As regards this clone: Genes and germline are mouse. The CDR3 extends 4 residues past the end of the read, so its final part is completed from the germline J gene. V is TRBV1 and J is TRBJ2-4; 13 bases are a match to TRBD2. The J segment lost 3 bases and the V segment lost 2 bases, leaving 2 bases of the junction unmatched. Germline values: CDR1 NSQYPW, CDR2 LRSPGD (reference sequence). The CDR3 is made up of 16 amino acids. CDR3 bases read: TGCACCTGCAGTGCACAGGGACTGGGGGGGCAAAAC. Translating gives CTCSAQGLGGQN. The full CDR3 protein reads CTCSAQGLGGQNTLYF.

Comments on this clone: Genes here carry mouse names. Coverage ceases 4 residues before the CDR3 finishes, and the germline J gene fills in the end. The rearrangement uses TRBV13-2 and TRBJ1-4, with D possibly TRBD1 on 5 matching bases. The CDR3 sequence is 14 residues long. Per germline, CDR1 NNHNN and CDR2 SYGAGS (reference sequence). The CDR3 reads CASGDGVGGERLFF. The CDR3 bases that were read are TGTGCCAGCGGTGATGGTGTGGGGGGCGAA.

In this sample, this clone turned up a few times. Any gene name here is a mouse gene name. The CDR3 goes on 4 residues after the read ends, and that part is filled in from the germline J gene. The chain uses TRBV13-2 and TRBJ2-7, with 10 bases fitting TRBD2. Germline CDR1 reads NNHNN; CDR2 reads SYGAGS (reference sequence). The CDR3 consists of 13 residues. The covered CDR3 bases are TGTGCCAGCGACCGACTGGGGGGTTAT. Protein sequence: CASDRLGGY. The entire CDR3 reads CASDRLGGYEQYF.

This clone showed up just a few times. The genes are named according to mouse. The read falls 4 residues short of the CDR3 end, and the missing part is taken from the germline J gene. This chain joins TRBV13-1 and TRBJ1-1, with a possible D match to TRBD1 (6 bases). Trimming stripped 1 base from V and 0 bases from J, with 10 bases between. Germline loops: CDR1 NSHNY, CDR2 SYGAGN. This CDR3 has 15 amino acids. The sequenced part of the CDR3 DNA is TGTGCCAGCAGTGATTGGGGACACGCAAACACA. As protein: CASSDWGHANT. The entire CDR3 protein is CASSDWGHANTEVFF.

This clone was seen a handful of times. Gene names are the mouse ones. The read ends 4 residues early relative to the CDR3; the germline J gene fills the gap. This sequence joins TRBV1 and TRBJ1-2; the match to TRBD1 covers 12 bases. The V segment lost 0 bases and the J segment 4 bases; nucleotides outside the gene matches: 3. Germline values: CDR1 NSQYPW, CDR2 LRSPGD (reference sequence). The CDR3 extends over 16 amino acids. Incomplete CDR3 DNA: TGCACCTGCAGTGCAGATCGGGGACAGGGGGCCTCC. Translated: CTCSADRGQGAS. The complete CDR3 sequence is CTCSADRGQGASDYTF.

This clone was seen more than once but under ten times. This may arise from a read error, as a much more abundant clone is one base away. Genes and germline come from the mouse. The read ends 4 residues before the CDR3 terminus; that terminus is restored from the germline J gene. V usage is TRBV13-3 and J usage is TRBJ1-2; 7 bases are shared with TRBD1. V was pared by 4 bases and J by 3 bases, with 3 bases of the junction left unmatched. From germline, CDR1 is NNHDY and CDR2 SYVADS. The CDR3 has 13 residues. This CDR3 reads CASSRTGDSDYTF. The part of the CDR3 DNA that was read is TGTGCCAGCAGTCGCACAGGGGACTCC.

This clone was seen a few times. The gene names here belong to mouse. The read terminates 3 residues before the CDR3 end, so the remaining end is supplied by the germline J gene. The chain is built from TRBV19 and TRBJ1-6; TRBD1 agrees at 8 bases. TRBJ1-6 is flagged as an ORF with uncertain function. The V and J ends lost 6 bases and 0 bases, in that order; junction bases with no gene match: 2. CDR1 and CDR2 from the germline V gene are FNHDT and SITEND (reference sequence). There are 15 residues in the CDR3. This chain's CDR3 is CASTGTGSYNSPLYF. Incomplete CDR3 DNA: TGTGCCAGCACAGGGACAGGTTCCTATAATTCGCCC.

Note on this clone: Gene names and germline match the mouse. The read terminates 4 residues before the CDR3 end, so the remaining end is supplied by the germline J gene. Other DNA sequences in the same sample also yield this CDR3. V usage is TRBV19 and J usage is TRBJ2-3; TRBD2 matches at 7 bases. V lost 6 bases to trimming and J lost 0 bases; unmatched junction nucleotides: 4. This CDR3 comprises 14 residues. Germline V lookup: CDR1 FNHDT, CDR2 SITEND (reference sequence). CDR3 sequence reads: CASNRLGSAETLYF. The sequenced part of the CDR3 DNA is TGTGCCAGCAACAGACTGGGTAGTGCAGAA.

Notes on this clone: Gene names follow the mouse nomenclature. The CDR3 here is CASGDGTGGARSYEQYF. The part of the CDR3 DNA that was read is TGTGCCAGCGGTGATGGGACTGGGGGGGCGCGCTCCTAT. The genes are TRBV13-2 and TRBJ2-7, with 13 bases that match TRBD2. Coverage ceases 4 residues before the CDR3 finishes, and the germline J gene fills in the end. This CDR3 is built from 17 residues. V lost 0 bases, J lost 0 bases, and 3 bases stayed unmatched. The germline V gene has CDR1 NNHNN and CDR2 SYGAGS (reference sequence).